The 11 T cell receptor beta chains in this list originate from one sample, sequenced in a study of cytomegalovirus exposure and HLA in healthy donors. The PCR used 60 Vbeta and 13 Jbeta primers. The assay was immunoSEQ multiplex PCR, and TCRdb's table has in-frame clones only and misses some. The sample lists more than 150,000 clones, roughly 82% occurring once. The sample was PBMCs. These receptors all come from a man aged 40-49 years in good health and CMV-seronegative.

The V gene is TRBV19, the J gene TRBJ2-1; 12 bases line up with TRBD1. V lost 5 bases, J lost 9 bases, and 8 bases stayed unmatched. The V gene's germline CDR1 is LNHDA and CDR2 SQIVND (reference sequence). The CDR3 is 15 amino acids. The CDR3 sequence: CASSFAGTGGSEQFF. The CDR3 DNA reads as TGTGCCAGTAGTTTCGCCGGGACAGGGGGCAGTGAGCAGTTCTTC.

This clone appeared a single time. The chain combines TRBV6-4 with TRBJ2-1; 13 nucleotides align to TRBD2. The CDR3 extends over 21 amino acids. Per germline, CDR1 MRHNA and CDR2 SNTAGT. J was trimmed by 0 bases and V by 4 bases; bases with no gene match: 15. The CDR3 spells CASSGSRLAGGPPYSYNEQFF. CDR3 bases: TGTGCCAGCAGTGGCTCAAGACTAGCGGGGGGTCCGCCATACTCCTACAATGAGCAGTTCTTC.

V and J are TRBV28 and TRBJ2-7, with 10 bases fitting TRBD2. The germline V gene encodes CDR1 MDHEN and CDR2 SYDVKM. V shed 6 bases, J shed 4 bases, and the junction held 6 bases outside the gene matches. The CDR3 has 14 residues. The chain's CDR3 is CASSISGREYEQYF. CDR3 nucleotide sequence: TGTGCCAGCAGCATCAGCGGGAGGGAGTACGAGCAGTACTTC. Based on the CDR3 plus reference TRBV28 and TRBJ2-7, the full variable domain is DVKVTQSSRYLVKRTGEKVFLECVQDMDHENMFWYRQDPGLGLRLIYFSYDVKMKEKGDIPEGYSVSREKKERFSLILESASTNQTSMYLCASSISGREYEQYFGPGTRLTVT.

The genes are TRBV15 and TRBJ2-7, with D possibly TRBD2 on 6 matching bases. Trimming left V 0 bases short and J 6 bases short, with 15 bases between. The germline gives CDR1 LNHNV, CDR2 YYDKDF (reference sequence). CDR3 size: 15 residues. Written as DNA, the CDR3 is TGTGCCACCAGCAGAGATCTCGGGAGTACCGGCGAGCAGTACTTC. Its translation is CATSRDLGSTGEQYF.

The chain combines TRBV11-2 with TRBJ2-7, with 9 bases that match TRBD1. The CDR3 sequence is 14 residues long. Looked up from germline, CDR1 is SGHAT and CDR2 is FQNNGV. The trim removed 5 bases at V and 3 bases at J, leaving 5 bases unmatched. The CDR3 nucleotides read TGTGCCAGCAGCGTGGGACAGGGACTCTACGAGCAGTACTTC. Its translation: CASSVGQGLYEQYF.

The chain carries TRBV7-8 and TRBJ1-2; 8 nucleotides align to TRBD1. V shed 5 bases and J 5 bases; nucleotides not matched to a gene: 10. This CDR3 comprises 15 residues. Germline CDR1 is SGHVS and CDR2 is FQNEAQ. CDR3 DNA: TGTGCCAGCAGCAATACAGGGGGAGGAGGATATGGCTACACCTTC. It specifies CASSNTGGGGYGYTF. The full variable domain, its missing parts supplied by reference TRBV7-8 and TRBJ1-2, is GAGVSQSPRYKVAKRGQDVALRCDPISGHVSLFWYQQALGQGPEFLTYFQNEAQLDKSGLPSDRFFAERPEGSVSTLKIQRTQQEDSAVYLCASSNTGGGGYGYTFGSGTRLTVV.

The chain uses TRBV5-6 and TRBJ2-1; 7 nucleotides line up with TRBD1. The CDR3 sequence is 16 residues long. CDR1 and CDR2 from the germline V gene are SGHDT and YYEEEE. The junction had 13 bases not matched to a gene; V was cut back by 4 bases and J by 6 bases. CDR3 sequence reads: CASSPFADRASNEQFF. CDR3 coding DNA: TGTGCCAGCAGCCCGTTTGCAGACAGGGCTTCCAATGAGCAGTTCTTC.

The rearrangement uses TRBV11-2 and TRBJ1-5, with 9 bases aligning to TRBD1. The CDR3 is 19 amino acids. Germline CDR1 reads SGHAT; CDR2 reads FQNNGV. Trimming took 5 bases from V and 5 from J; bases not matched to a gene: 19. DNA of the CDR3: TGTGCCAGCAGCCCTGGGACAGGGCGCGTCTGGGGCAGGCATCAGCCCCAGCATTTT. Amino acids: CASSPGTGRVWGRHQPQHF.

This clone was recorded once. CDR3 region: CASSLVTGTNYGYTF. As DNA, the CDR3 is TGTGCCAGCAGCTTGGTTACAGGGACCAACTATGGCTACACCTTC. This chain uses TRBV5-5 with TRBJ1-2; weak D call: TRBD1 (6 bases). There are 15 residues in the CDR3. V lost 0 bases and J lost 2, with 11 bases in between. Germline V gives CDR1 SGHKS, CDR2 YYEKEE (reference sequence).

This chain joins TRBV4-2 and TRBJ2-3, with 9 positions matching TRBD2. This CDR3 has 15 residues. J lost 4 bases, V lost 5 bases, and 7 bases had no gene match. The germline CDR1 and CDR2 sequences are LGHNA and YNFKEQ. The chain's CDR3 is CASSAVAGEADTQYF. DNA of the CDR3: TGTGCCAGCAGCGCCGTAGCGGGAGAAGCAGATACGCAGTATTTT.

The chain combines TRBV5-1 with TRBJ1-1, with D perhaps matching TRBD1 (5 bases). Trimming took off 0 bases at V and 6 bases at J, with 9 bases between the two ends. Per the germline V gene, CDR1 is SGHRS and CDR2 is YFSETQ. The CDR3 is 13 amino acids. CDR3 sequence reads: CASSLAQGSEAFF. CDR3 DNA sequence: TGCGCCAGCAGCTTGGCTCAGGGCTCTGAAGCTTTCTTT.